The 5 T cell receptor beta chains listed next were all sequenced from one sample in a study of OX40 agonist ivuxolimab in advanced cancers. TCRdb's copy holds only in-frame clones and misses some; the assay was immunoSEQ multiplex PCR. The sample holds around 65,000 clones, around 91% seen once. The material sequenced was CD4+ or CD8+ T cells sorted from blood, taken in a trial of the OX40 agonist ivuxolimab. All receptors come from an adult with an advanced solid tumor such as melanoma, head and neck, liver or kidney cancer.

This chain links TRBV4-1 with TRBJ1-1; no firm D call. CDR1 is MGHRA and CDR2 is YSYEKL in the germline V gene. V lost 4 bases to trimming and J lost 5 bases, with 11 bases between them. This CDR3 spans 13 amino acids. The CDR3 is CASSRDQWTEAFF. CDR3 nucleotide sequence: TGCGCCAGCAGCCGGGATCAATGGACTGAAGCTTTCTTT.

The chain links TRBV19 to TRBJ2-7; D is perhaps TRBD1 (5 bases). Trimming took off 6 bases at V and 0 bases at J, with 15 bases between the two ends. Germline V gene sequence: CDR1 LNHDA, CDR2 SQIVND (reference sequence). The CDR3 totals 15 residues. The CDR3 sequence is CASSTDEDSSYEQYF. The CDR3 coding sequence is TGTGCCAGTAGCACGGACGAAGACAGCTCCTACGAGCAGTACTTC.

Written as DNA, the CDR3 is TGTGCCAGCAGCCTGGAGGAGGGGGCTAGCTATGGCTACACCTTC. This translates into CASSLEEGASYGYTF. The chain employs TRBV6-1 and TRBJ1-2; 7 bases map to TRBD1. Germline V gives CDR1 MNHNS, CDR2 SASEGT. The CDR3 has 15 amino acids. After removal of 6 bases from V and 4 bases from J, the junction contained 11 bases not matched to a gene.

The gene calls are TRBV6-1 and TRBJ2-3, with no clear D. Between the trimmed V and J ends, which lost 4 bases and 4 bases, there was a span of 9 bases. Germline-derived CDR1 and CDR2 are MNHNS and SASEGT. This CDR3 spans 13 amino acids. Here the CDR3 DNA reads TGTGCCAGCAGTGGAGGAGAAGCAGATACGCAGTATTTT. Translating gives CASSGGEADTQYF.

The chain is built from TRBV25-1 and TRBJ2-3, with D possibly called TRBD1 or TRBD2 (5 bases each). Germline assignment: CDR1 MGHDK and CDR2 SYGVNS. V was pared by 2 bases and J by 4 bases, with 13 bases between. The CDR3 sequence is 15 residues long. DNA for the CDR3: TGTGCCAGCAGTGAACCCGGGGCACACGCAGATACGCAGTATTTT. It is translated as CASSEPGAHADTQYF.